These 18 T cell receptor beta chains were all obtained from the same sample, sequenced in a study of early T cells in non-severe SARS-CoV-2 infection. TCRdb recomputed calls from the 5' RACE reads with MiXCR, one row per CDR3 protein. Here the sample spans 95,000 to 150,000 distinct CDR3 sequences, under 15% being singletons. Sequenced sample: whole blood. These receptors were taken from an adult who was a healthcare worker with PCR-confirmed SARS-CoV-2 infection or an uninfected control (not recorded which).

This clonotype was recorded at least ten times. The chain uses TRBV6-1 and TRBJ1-5; D remains ambiguous. The germline V gene has CDR1 MNHNS and CDR2 SASEGT. V was trimmed by 2 bases and J by 2 bases, leaving 7 bases between them. This CDR3 region has 14 residues. The CDR3 region has the DNA TGTGCCAGCAGTGAAAGTTCTGGCAATCAGCCCCAGCATTTT. Amino acid sequence: CASSESSGNQPQHF.

This clonotype was observed a few times. This rearrangement joins TRBV6-5 to TRBJ1-6, with unresolved D. The germline V gene has CDR1 MNHEY and CDR2 SVGAGI. Trimming took off 2 bases at V and 7 bases at J, with 12 bases between the two ends. This CDR3 region has 15 residues. DNA of the CDR3: TGTGCCAGCAGTTACCAGATTGGTCGCAATTCACCCCTCCACTTT. Translated: CASSYQIGRNSPLHF.

This clonotype was counted between two and nine times. J is TRBJ2-7 and V is TRBV7-2, with D perhaps matching TRBD1 (5 bases). Germline-derived CDR1 and CDR2 are SGHTA and FQGNSA. V lost 5 bases, J lost 5 bases, and 16 bases lay in between. The CDR3 is made up of 14 amino acids. The CDR3 sequence is CASSPQGLSDEQYF. CDR3 DNA: TGTGCCAGCAGCCCCCAGGGTCTGAGTGACGAGCAGTACTTC.

This clonotype was seen a few times. V gene TRBV5-1 combines with J gene TRBJ2-5; no clear D. The germline V and J ends were trimmed by 5 bases and 6 bases, with 14 bases remaining between them. The germline V gene has CDR1 SGHRS and CDR2 YFSETQ. This CDR3 is built from 13 residues. CDR3 sequence: CASSGSTKKTQYF. DNA of the CDR3: TGCGCCAGCAGTGGATCTACGAAAAAGACCCAGTACTTC.

The chain employs TRBV3-1 and TRBJ2-4; D is ambiguous. CDR1 is LGHDT, CDR2 YNNKEL, per germline (reference sequence). The V gene lost 4 bases and the J gene lost 1 base, with 8 bases spanning the gap. The CDR3 has 14 amino acids. The CDR3, as DNA: TGTGCCAGCAGCCCCAGCTCGGCCAAAAACATTCAGTACTTC. This codes for CASSPSSAKNIQYF.

The chain is built from TRBV9 and TRBJ2-1; 9 positions agree with TRBD2. The length of the CDR3 is 15 residues. V was pared by 0 bases and J by 2 bases, with 0 bases of the junction left unmatched. Germline CDR1 and CDR2: SGDLS and YYNGEE. DNA for the CDR3: TGTGCCAGCAGCGTAGGCGGGGGGGCCTACAATGAGCAGTTCTTC. It translates to CASSVGGGAYNEQFF.

As for this clonotype: Here the CDR3 omits its conserved ending phenylalanine or tryptophan, so a read error is the likely source. It is unclear where the CDR3 begins or ends on the DNA, so no DNA is shown, and the CDR3 is as TCRdb lists it. V usage is TRBV30 and J usage is TRBJ2-5; the table assigns TRBD2, which was not confirmed against the DNA. CDR1 is GTSNPN and CDR2 is SVGIG in the germline V gene (reference sequence). 11 amino acids form the CDR3, both terminal residues included. Here the CDR3 reads CAWSVGGPEIL.

The chain uses TRBV20-1 and TRBJ2-5, with D uncertain. Trimming pared 3 bases from V and 4 bases from J, leaving 15 bases between. The CDR3 sequence is 14 residues long. Germline V CDR1 and CDR2: DFQATT, SNEGSKA (reference sequence). CDR3 amino acids: CSASGPGLPETQYF. CDR3 nucleotides: TGCAGTGCTAGCGGTCCTGGCCTCCCAGAGACCCAGTACTTC.

V usage is TRBV5-1 and J usage is TRBJ1-1, with TRBD1 matching 8 bases. Germline CDR1 reads SGHRS; CDR2 reads YFSETQ. The CDR3 is 15 residues long. J gave up 1 base and V 0 bases, and 2 bases lay outside the gene matches. The CDR3 protein is CASSLDQGANTEAFF. CDR3 bases: TGCGCCAGCAGCTTGGATCAGGGGGCGAACACTGAAGCTTTCTTT.

CDR3 residues: CASSPTRDTGELFF. As DNA, the CDR3 is TGTGCCAGCAGCCCTACTAGAGACACCGGGGAGCTGTTTTTT. This sequence joins TRBV4-2 and TRBJ2-2, with TRBD2 as a possible D gene (5 bases). Trimming cost V 4 bases and J 3 bases, with 9 bases left between them. This CDR3 spans 14 amino acids. From germline, CDR1 is LGHNA and CDR2 YNFKEQ.

This clonotype has a handful of counts. The chain combines TRBV4-2 with TRBJ2-3; 7 bases match TRBD1. Germline V CDR1 and CDR2: LGHNA, YNFKEQ. The junction had 4 bases not matched to a gene; V was cut back by 5 bases and J by 2 bases. CDR3 length: 14 amino acids. The CDR3, as DNA: TGTGCCAGCAGCACGACAGGGACCACAGATACGCAGTATTTT. Protein sequence: CASSTTGTTDTQYF.

This clonotype was counted between two and nine times. The chain joins TRBV18 to TRBJ2-3; 10 bases map to TRBD1. In germline, CDR1 is KGHSH, CDR2 LQKENI. The CDR3 extends over 16 amino acids. J gave up 2 bases and V 6 bases, and 8 bases lay outside the gene matches. The CDR3 nucleotides are TGTGCCAGCTCGCTCCGGGACAGGGGTGTCACAGATACGCAGTATTTT. This codes for CASSLRDRGVTDTQYF.

The rearrangement joins TRBV6-2 or TRBV6-3 to TRBJ2-1, with 7 bases matching TRBD2. The CDR3 extends over 11 amino acids. Germline CDR1 reads MNHEY; CDR2 reads SVGEGT. J lost 6 bases, V lost 8 bases, and 1 base had no gene match. CDR3 region: CASGRGNEQFF. CDR3 nucleotide sequence: TGTGCCAGCGGGAGGGGCAATGAGCAGTTCTTC.

This chain uses TRBV7-9 with TRBJ1-5; no clear D gene. The CDR3 has 13 residues. V was clipped by 3 bases and J by 3 bases, with 6 bases between them. Germline V gives CDR1 SEHNR, CDR2 FQNEAQ (reference sequence). CDR3 protein: CASSLEANQPQHF. CDR3 coding DNA: TGTGCCAGCAGCTTGGAAGCCAATCAGCCCCAGCATTTT. The full variable domain, rest sourced from reference TRBV7-9 and TRBJ1-5, is DTGVSQNPRHKITKRGQNVTFRCDPISEHNRLYWYRQTLGQGPEFLTYFQNEAQLEKSRLLSDRFSAERPKGSFSTLEIQRTEQGDSAMYLCASSLEANQPQHFGDGTRLSIL.

This clonotype has a handful of counts. Here the CDR3 DNA reads TGTGCCAGCAGCTCAAACTTAAATCAGCCCCAGCATTTT. It codes for CASSSNLNQPQHF. The genes are TRBV7-2 and TRBJ1-5; no firm D call. The CDR3 totals 13 residues. The V and J ends lost 4 bases and 4 bases respectively, with 8 bases between them. From germline, CDR1 is SGHTA and CDR2 FQGNSA. The whole variable domain, filled in from reference TRBV7-2 and TRBJ1-5, reads GAGVSQSPSNKVTEKGKDVELRCDPISGHTALYWYRQSLGQGLEFLIYFQGNSAPDKSGLPSDRFSAERTGGSVSTLTIQRTQQEDSAVYLCASSSNLNQPQHFGDGTRLSIL.

This CDR3 reads CASSSPQGGAGYTF. As DNA, the CDR3 is TGCGCCAGCAGCTCTCCCCAGGGGGGCGCGGGCTACACCTTC. The gene calls are TRBV5-1 and TRBJ1-2; 7 nucleotides align to TRBD1. The CDR3 is 14 residues long. Germline lookup yields CDR1 SGHRS and CDR2 YFSETQ. J was trimmed by 8 bases and V by 3 bases; bases with no gene match: 10.

This chain joins TRBV7-8 and TRBJ2-2; D gene unclear. Trimming shortened V by 1 base and J by 3 bases, and 15 bases separated the two germline ends. Germline CDR1 and CDR2: SGHVS and FQNEAQ. The CDR3 spans 17 residues. CDR3 sequence: CASSLDFLVTHTGELFF. CDR3 nucleotides: TGTGCCAGCAGCTTAGATTTTTTGGTTACTCACACCGGGGAGCTGTTTTTT.

V usage is TRBV19 and J usage is TRBJ1-5; 7 bases line up with TRBD1. The V segment lost 3 bases and the J segment 6 bases; nucleotides outside the gene matches: 5. The CDR3 length is 14 residues. Germline V gene lookup returns CDR1 LNHDA and CDR2 SQIVND (reference sequence). As DNA, the CDR3 is TGTGCCAGTAGTATCGGGACAGAGATTCAGCCCCAGCATTTT. Amino acid sequence: CASSIGTEIQPQHF.